This TCR gamma chain came from a study of gamma delta lymphoproliferative disorders and STAT genes. Study context: Each gamma-chain library started from at least 50 ng of genomic DNA, using the LymphoTrack Dx TCRG Assay. For the delta chain, EuroClonality-NGS standard procedure was applied. Study-wide points: Low-frequency NGS calls may be less specific, so public or private leukemic clones need confirmation. Nearly all major patient gamma and delta clonotypes were public.

The CDR3 extends over 16 amino acids. V gave up 1 base and J gave up 5 bases; unmatched junction bases: 7. TCRdb reapplied CATT to the multiplex PCR reads. This sample has 3,500 to 4,500 gamma-chain clones; 7% to 7.5% occur once, and the top ten carry over 30%. The receptor sequences were amplified from genomic DNA of peripheral blood mononuclear cells. This clone counts as medium-sized. As yet, its antigen is unknown. The chain links TRGV11 to TRGJP1. Assignment of the J gene here rests on matching the DNA to germline, because TCRdb gives none. TRGV11 is labeled an ORF, and its function is uncertain. Source material: blood. The receptor was isolated from a human donor in good health. The CDR3 sequence is CACWIRHLPTGWFKIF. The CDR3 region has the DNA TGTGCCTGCTGGATTAGGCATCTCCCTACTGGTTGGTTCAAGATATTT.